This TCR beta chain was found in a study of response to subunit inactivated influenza vaccine. TCRdb re-called the RT-PCR reads with MiXCR, one entry per CDR3 protein. In the table there are 450,000 to 700,000 distinct CDR3 sequences, 14% of which are singletons. CDR1 is SGDLS, CDR2 YYNGEE, per germline. The CDR3 sequence is 15 residues long. Trimming stripped 5 bases from V and 0 bases from J, with 12 bases between. Details on this clonotype: Its antigen is not identified.

Study-wide findings and caveats: Few new T cells, the authors suggested, are recruited by each seasonal influenza vaccination.

The chain combines TRBV9 with TRBJ2-1; TRBD1 might be the D (5 bases). The sample was PBMCs from blood, taken 12 days after vaccination. This clonotype was sampled from a man between 50 and 59 years old who received an inactivated influenza vaccine. The CDR3 nucleotides are TGTGCCAGCAGTTACCAAGGGGACTCCTACAATGAGCAGTTCTTC. Translating it yields CASSYQGDSYNEQFF.